This paragraph reports one T cell receptor (beta chain). Its target is not known. The sample is drawn from a study of T cell repertoires in cytomegalovirus infection. Study context: CMV infection together with matching HLA type was indicated by public TCR beta signatures. Overall study results and limits: The response measured ex vivo was dominated by TCR beta clonotypes (HLA-C-restricted and CMV-specific). Using cumulative public TCR beta family frequency, the authors identified those who carried CMV together with the relevant HLA.

Trimming removed 3 bases at V and 0 bases at J, with 14 bases between. Germline CDR1 is SEHNR and CDR2 is FQNEAQ (reference sequence). CDR3 length equals 17 residues. One entry per CDR3 protein results from TCRdb running MiXCR on the reads. There are under 850,000 distinct CDR3 sequences in the sample; about 30% occur only once, and 15% to 20% lies in the top ten. This clonotype was obtained from a human donor in good health (CMV status not recorded). Some clones in this sample may be carry-over from other donors' samples. The chain has TRBV7-9 and TRBJ2-2; tentatively, D is TRBD2 (7 bases). The sample in question was cultured PBMCs, obtained from culture after CMV antigen stimulation. The CDR3 nucleotides are TGTGCCAGCAGCTTCCGAGGGGGGGCCACGAACACCGGGGAGCTGTTTTTT. As protein: CASSFRGGATNTGELFF.